The present T cell receptor beta chain was sequenced within a study of shared clonotypes between healthy human individuals. Sequencing used immunoSEQ multiplex PCR; TCRdb keeps in-frame clones, though not all of them. The sample records about 980,000 clones, approximately 80% being singletons. This receptor was identified in a man younger than 35 in good health. Specimen: memory CD4+ T cells sorted from blood. Stated subset: CD45RA-negative fraction.

CDR3 coding DNA: TGTGCCAGCAGCTGGGGAGGGCTCCGCAGCTCCTACAATGAGCAGTTCTTC. It specifies CASSWGGLRSSYNEQFF. The chain uses TRBV11-2 and TRBJ2-1; 7 nucleotides line up with TRBD2. V was clipped by 4 bases and J by 0 bases; unmatched bases: 9. Looked up from germline, CDR1 is SGHAT and CDR2 is FQNNGV. CDR3 length equals 17 residues.